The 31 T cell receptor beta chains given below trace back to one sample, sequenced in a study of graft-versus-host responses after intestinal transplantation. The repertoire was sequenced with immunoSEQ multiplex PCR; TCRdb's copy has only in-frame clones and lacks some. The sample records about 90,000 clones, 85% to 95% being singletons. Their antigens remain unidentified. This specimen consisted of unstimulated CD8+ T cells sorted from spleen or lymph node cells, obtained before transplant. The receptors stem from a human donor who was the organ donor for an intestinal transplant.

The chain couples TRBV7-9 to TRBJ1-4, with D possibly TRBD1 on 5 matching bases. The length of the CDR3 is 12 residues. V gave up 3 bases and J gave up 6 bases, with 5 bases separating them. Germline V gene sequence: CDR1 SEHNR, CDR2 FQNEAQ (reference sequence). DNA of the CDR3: TGTGCCAGCAGCTTCAGGGATGAAAAACTGTTTTTT. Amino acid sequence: CASSFRDEKLFF.

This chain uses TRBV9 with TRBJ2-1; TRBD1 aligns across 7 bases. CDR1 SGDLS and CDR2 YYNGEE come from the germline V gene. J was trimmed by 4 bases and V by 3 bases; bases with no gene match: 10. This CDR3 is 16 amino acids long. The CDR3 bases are TGTGCCAGCAGCGACCTAGGGGGCCTTAGGTACAATGAGCAGTTCTTC. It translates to CASSDLGGLRYNEQFF.

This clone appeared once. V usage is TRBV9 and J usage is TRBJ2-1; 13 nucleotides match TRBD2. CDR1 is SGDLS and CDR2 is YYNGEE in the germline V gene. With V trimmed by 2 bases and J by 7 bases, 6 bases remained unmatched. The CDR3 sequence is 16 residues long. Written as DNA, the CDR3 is TGTGCCAGCAGCGTCCAACTAGCGGGAGGGTCGAATGAGCAGTTCTTC. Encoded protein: CASSVQLAGGSNEQFF.

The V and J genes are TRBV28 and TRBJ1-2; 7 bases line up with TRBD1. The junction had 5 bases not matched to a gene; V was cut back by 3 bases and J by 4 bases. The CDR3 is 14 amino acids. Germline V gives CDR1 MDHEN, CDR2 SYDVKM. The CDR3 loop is CASSLKGATYGYTF. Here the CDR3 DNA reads TGTGCCAGCAGTTTGAAGGGGGCTACCTATGGCTACACCTTC.

CDR3 coding DNA: TGTGCCAGCAGCTACAGCGGGGGCTCCTACAATGAGCAGTTCTTC. This encodes CASSYSGGSYNEQFF. This chain joins TRBV9 and TRBJ2-1, with TRBD2 matching over 8 bases. After removal of 4 bases from V and 0 bases from J, the junction contained 3 bases not matched to a gene. The germline V gene encodes CDR1 SGDLS and CDR2 YYNGEE. The CDR3 length is 15 residues.

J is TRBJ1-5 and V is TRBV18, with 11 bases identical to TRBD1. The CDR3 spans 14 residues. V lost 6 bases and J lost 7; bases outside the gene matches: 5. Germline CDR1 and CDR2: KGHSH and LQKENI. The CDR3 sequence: CASSPGTGGQPQHF. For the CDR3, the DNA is TGTGCCAGCTCCCCGGGGACAGGGGGACAGCCCCAGCATTTT.

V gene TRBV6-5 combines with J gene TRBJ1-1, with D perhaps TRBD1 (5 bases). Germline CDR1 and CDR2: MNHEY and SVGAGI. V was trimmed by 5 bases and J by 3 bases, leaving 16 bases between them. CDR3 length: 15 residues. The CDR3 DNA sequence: TGTGCCAGCAGTACCCCCGGGGGGTTAGACACTGAAGCTTTCTTT. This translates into CASSTPGGLDTEAFF.

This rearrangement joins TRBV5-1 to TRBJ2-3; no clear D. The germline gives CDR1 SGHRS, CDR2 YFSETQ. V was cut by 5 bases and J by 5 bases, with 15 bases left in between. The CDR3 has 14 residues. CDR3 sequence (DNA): TGCGCCAGCAGTCCTAGTAATAGAGGAGATACGCAGTATTTT. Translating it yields CASSPSNRGDTQYF.

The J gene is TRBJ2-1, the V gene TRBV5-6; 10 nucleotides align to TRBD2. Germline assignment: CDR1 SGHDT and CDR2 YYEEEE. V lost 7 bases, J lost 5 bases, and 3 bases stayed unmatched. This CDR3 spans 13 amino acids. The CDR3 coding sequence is TGTGCCAGCGGGACTAGCGTCCACAATGAGCAGTTCTTC. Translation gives CASGTSVHNEQFF.

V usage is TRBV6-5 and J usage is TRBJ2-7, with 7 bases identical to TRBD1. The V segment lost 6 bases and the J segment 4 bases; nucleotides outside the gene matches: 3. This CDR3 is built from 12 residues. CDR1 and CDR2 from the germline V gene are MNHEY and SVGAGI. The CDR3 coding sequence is TGTGCCAGCAGCGCGACAGGGTACGAGCAGTACTTC. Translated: CASSATGYEQYF.

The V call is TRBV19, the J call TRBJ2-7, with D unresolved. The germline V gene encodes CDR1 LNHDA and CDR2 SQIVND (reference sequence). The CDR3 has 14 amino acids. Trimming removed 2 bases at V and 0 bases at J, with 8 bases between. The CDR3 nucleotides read TGTGCCAGTAGTATATTCGTTTCCTCCTACGAGCAGTACTTC. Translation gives CASSIFVSSYEQYF.

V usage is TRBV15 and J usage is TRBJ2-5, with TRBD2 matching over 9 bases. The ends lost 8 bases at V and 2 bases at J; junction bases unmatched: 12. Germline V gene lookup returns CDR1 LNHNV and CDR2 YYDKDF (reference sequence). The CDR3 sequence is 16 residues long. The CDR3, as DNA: TGTGCCACCGAGGGGGCTAGCGGGAAGAAACAAGAGACCCAGTACTTC. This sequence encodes CATEGASGKKQETQYF.

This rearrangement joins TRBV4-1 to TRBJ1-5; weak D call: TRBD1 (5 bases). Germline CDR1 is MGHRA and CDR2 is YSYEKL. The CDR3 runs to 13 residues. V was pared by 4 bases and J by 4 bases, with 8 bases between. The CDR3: CASSPGGNQPQHF. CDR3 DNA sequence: TGCGCCAGCAGCCCCGGGGGGAATCAGCCCCAGCATTTT.

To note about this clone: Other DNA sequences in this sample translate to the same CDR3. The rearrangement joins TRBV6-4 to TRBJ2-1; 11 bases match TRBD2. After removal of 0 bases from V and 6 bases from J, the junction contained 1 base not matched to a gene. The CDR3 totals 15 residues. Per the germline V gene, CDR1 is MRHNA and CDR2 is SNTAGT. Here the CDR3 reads CASSDSSGGANEQFF. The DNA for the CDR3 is TGTGCCAGCAGTGACTCTAGCGGGGGGGCCAATGAGCAGTTCTTC.

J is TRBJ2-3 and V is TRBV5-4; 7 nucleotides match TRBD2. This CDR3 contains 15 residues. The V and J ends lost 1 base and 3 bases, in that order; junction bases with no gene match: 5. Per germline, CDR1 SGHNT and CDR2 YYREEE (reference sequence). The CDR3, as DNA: TGTGCCAGCAGCTTGCCACTAGCGCCAACAGATACGCAGTATTTT. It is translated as CASSLPLAPTDTQYF.

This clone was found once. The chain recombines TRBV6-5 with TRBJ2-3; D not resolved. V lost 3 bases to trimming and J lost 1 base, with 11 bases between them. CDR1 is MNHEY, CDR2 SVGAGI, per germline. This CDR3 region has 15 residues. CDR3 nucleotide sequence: TGTGCCAGCAGTTATCTCGGGTCTCGCACAGATACGCAGTATTTT. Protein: CASSYLGSRTDTQYF.

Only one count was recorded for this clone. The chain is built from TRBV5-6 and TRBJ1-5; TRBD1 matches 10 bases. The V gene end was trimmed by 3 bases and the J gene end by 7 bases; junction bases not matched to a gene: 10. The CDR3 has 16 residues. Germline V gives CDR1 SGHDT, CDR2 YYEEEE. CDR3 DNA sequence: TGTGCCAGCAGCTCGAGCTTGGGACAGGGGAACCAGCCCCAGCATTTT. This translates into CASSSSLGQGNQPQHF.

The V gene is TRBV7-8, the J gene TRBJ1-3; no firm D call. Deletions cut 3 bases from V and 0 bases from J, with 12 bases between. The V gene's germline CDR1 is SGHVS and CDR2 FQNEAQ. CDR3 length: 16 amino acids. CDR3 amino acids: CASSLGPSFSGNTIYF. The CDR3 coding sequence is TGTGCCAGCAGCTTGGGCCCGAGCTTCTCTGGAAACACCATATATTTT.

CDR3 protein: CASSFSDQPQHF. The CDR3 region has the DNA TGTGCCAGCAGCTTCTCGGATCAGCCCCAGCATTTT. This chain uses TRBV7-9 with TRBJ1-5; no clear D gene. Trimming took 3 bases from V and 5 from J, leaving 5 bases between them. From germline, CDR1 is SEHNR and CDR2 FQNEAQ (reference sequence). The CDR3 loop spans 12 amino acids.

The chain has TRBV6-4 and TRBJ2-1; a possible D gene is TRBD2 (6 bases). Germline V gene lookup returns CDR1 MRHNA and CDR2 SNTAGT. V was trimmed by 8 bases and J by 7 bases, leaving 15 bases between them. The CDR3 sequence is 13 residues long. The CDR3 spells CASSSTRGNEQFF. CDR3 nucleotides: TGTGCCAGCTCATCGACTAGAGGTAATGAGCAGTTCTTC.

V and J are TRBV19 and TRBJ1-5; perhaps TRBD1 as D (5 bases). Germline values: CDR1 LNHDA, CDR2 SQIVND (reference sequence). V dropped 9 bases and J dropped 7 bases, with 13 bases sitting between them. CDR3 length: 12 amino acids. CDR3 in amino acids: CASGGEPQPQHF. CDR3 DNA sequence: TGTGCCAGCGGAGGGGAGCCGCAGCCCCAGCATTTT.

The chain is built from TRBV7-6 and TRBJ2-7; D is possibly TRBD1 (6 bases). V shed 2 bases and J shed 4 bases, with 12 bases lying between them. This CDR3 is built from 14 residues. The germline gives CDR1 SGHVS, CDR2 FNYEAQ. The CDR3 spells CASSLMGASYEQYF. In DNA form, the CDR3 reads TGTGCCAGCAGCTTAATGGGGGCGAGTTACGAGCAGTACTTC.

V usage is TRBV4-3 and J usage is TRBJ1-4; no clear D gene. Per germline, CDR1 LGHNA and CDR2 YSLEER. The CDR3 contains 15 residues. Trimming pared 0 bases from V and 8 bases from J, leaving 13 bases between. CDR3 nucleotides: TGCGCCAGCAGCCAAGATGTGGGGAGGGAGGAAAAACTGTTTTTT. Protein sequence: CASSQDVGREEKLFF.

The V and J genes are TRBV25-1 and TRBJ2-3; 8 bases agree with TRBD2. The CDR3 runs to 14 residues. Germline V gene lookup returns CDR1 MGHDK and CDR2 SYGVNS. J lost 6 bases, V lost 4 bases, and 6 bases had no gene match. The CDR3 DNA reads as TGTGCCAGCAGTGCCCTCGCGGGGGGCGATACGCAGTATTTT. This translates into CASSALAGGDTQYF.

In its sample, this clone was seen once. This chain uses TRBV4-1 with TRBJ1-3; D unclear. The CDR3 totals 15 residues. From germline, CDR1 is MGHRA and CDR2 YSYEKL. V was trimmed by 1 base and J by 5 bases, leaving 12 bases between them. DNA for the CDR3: TGCGCCAGCAGCCAAGGAACAATTTCTCGAAACACCATATATTTT. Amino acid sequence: CASSQGTISRNTIYF.

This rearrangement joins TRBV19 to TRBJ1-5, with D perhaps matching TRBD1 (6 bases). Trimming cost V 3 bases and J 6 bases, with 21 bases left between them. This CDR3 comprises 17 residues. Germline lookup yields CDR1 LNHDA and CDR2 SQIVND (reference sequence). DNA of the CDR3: TGTGCCAGTAGTATTGGTAGGACAGCCCAAAATGGTCAGCCCCAGCATTTT. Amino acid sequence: CASSIGRTAQNGQPQHF.

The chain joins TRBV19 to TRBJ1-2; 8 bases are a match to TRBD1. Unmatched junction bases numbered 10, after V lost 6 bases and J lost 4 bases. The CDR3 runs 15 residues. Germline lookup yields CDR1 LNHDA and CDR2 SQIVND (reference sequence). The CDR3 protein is CASRPDREIGYGYTF. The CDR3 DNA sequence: TGTGCCAGTAGACCGGACAGGGAAATAGGCTATGGCTACACCTTC.

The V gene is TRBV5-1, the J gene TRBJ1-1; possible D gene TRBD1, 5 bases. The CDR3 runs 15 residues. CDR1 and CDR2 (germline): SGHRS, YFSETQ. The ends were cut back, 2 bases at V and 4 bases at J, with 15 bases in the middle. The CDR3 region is CASSFVEAGGTEAFF. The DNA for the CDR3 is TGCGCCAGCAGCTTTGTGGAGGCCGGGGGCACTGAAGCTTTCTTT.

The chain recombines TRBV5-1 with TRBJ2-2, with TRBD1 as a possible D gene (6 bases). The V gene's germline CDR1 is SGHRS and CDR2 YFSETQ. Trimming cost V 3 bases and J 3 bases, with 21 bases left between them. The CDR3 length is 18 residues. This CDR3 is CASSSPTRGQTYTGELFF. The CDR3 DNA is TGCGCCAGCAGCTCCCCAACCAGGGGCCAGACCTACACCGGGGAGCTGTTTTTT.

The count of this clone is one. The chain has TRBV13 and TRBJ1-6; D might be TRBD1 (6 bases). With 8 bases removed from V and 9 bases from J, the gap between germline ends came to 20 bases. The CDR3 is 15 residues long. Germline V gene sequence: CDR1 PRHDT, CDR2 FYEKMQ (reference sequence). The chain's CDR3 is CASSDRKLPPSPLHF. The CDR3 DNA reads TGTGCCAGCTCCGACAGGAAACTTCCCCCTTCACCCCTCCACTTT.

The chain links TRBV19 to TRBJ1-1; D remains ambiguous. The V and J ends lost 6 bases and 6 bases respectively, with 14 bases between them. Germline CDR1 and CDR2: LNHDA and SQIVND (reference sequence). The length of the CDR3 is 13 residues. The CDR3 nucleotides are TGTGCCAGTAGCCATTTCCCGATAGCTGAAGCTTTCTTT. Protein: CASSHFPIAEAFF.